These 17 T cell receptor beta chains came from one sample sequenced in a study of shared clonotypes between healthy human individuals. Data came from immunoSEQ multiplex PCR; TCRdb stores just in-frame clones and leaves some out. The data show 2,500,000 or so clones, 93% seen once. Specimen: naive CD4+ T cells from PBMCs. Subset described: CD45RA+ positively selected. The receptors derive from a young man in good health. Some clones in this sample may be carry-over from other donors' samples.

This clone occurred once. The chain is built from TRBV27 and TRBJ1-1, with 11 bases that match TRBD1. The V gene's germline CDR1 is MNHEY and CDR2 SMNVEV (reference sequence). The CDR3 loop spans 14 amino acids. The V and J ends lost 10 bases and 4 bases, in that order; junction bases with no gene match: 8. The CDR3 sequence is CAKSPGTGGTEAFF. In nucleotides, the CDR3 is TGTGCCAAGTCGCCCGGGACAGGGGGCACTGAAGCTTTCTTT.

The rearrangement uses TRBV27 and TRBJ2-1; 10 positions match TRBD2. This CDR3 region has 18 residues. The germline V gene encodes CDR1 MNHEY and CDR2 SMNVEV (reference sequence). V shed 4 bases, J shed 0 bases, and the junction held 9 bases outside the gene matches. CDR3: CASSSTSGLQSSYNEQFF. DNA of the CDR3: TGTGCCAGCAGTTCGACTAGCGGGTTACAGAGCTCCTACAATGAGCAGTTCTTC.

This clone was found a few times. Other DNA sequences in this specimen translate into the identical CDR3. CDR3 amino acids: CAWSVTGSSNQPQHF. CDR3 in DNA: TGTGCCTGGAGTGTTACGGGCAGTAGCAATCAGCCCCAGCATTTT. The chain has TRBV30 and TRBJ1-5; D uncertain. V gave up 0 bases and J gave up 0 bases, with 9 bases separating them. The germline gives CDR1 GTSNPN, CDR2 SVGIG (reference sequence). This CDR3 comprises 15 residues.

The chain employs TRBV28 and TRBJ2-7; 10 bases agree with TRBD1. The ends lost 3 bases at V and 3 bases at J; junction bases unmatched: 2. In germline, CDR1 is MDHEN, CDR2 SYDVKM. CDR3 length: 14 amino acids. Here the CDR3 reads CASSFRTGGYEQYF. The CDR3 region has the DNA TGTGCCAGCAGTTTTCGGACAGGGGGCTACGAGCAGTACTTC.

The rearrangement joins TRBV4-3 to TRBJ2-2, with D possibly being TRBD2 (5 bases). Germline assignment: CDR1 LGHNA and CDR2 YSLEER. The CDR3 is made up of 15 amino acids. The ends were cut back, 0 bases at V and 1 base at J, with 6 bases in the middle. The CDR3 loop is CASSQESGNTGELFF. The CDR3 nucleotides are TGCGCCAGCAGCCAAGAGAGCGGGAACACCGGGGAGCTGTTTTTT.

This CDR3 is CASQGTGNTEAFF. CDR3 DNA sequence: TGTGCCAGTCAGGGGACAGGGAACACTGAAGCTTTCTTT. This rearrangement joins TRBV19 to TRBJ1-1; 8 bases are a match to TRBD1. CDR1 is LNHDA, CDR2 SQIVND, per germline (reference sequence). The J segment lost 1 base and the V segment lost 8 bases, leaving 3 bases of the junction unmatched. This CDR3 has 13 amino acids.

This clone was counted only a few times. The chain links TRBV7-9 to TRBJ1-1, with D possibly matching TRBD1 (6 bases). Per the germline V gene, CDR1 is SEHNR and CDR2 is FQNEAQ (reference sequence). Trimming left V 1 base short and J 4 bases short, with 10 bases between. The CDR3 runs 14 residues. The CDR3 bases are TGTGCCAGCAGCTTAGAAGGGGGGATCACTGAAGCTTTCTTT. Amino acid sequence: CASSLEGGITEAFF.

The chain uses TRBV30 and TRBJ2-7; weak D call: TRBD2 (5 bases). From germline, CDR1 is GTSNPN and CDR2 SVGIG (reference sequence). CDR3 length: 13 residues. V lost 3 bases, J lost 2 bases, and 11 bases lay in between. The CDR3 region is CAWSARRAYEQYF. The CDR3 DNA reads TGTGCCTGGAGCGCGAGGCGGGCCTACGAGCAGTACTTC.

This chain uses TRBV19 with TRBJ2-2; TRBD2 aligns across 15 bases. The CDR3 is 19 residues long. Per the germline V gene, CDR1 is LNHDA and CDR2 is SQIVND (reference sequence). Trimming at V came to 5 bases and at J to 4 bases, leaving 11 bases not matched to a gene. Written as DNA, the CDR3 is TGTGCCAGTAGTCTAACACCGGGACTAGCGGGAGGACTCACCGGGGAGCTGTTTTTT. It yields the protein CASSLTPGLAGGLTGELFF.

The chain carries TRBV7-9 and TRBJ1-4; D is unresolved. V was clipped by 2 bases and J by 3 bases, with 4 bases between them. Germline values: CDR1 SEHNR, CDR2 FQNEAQ (reference sequence). This CDR3 is built from 13 residues. In DNA form, the CDR3 reads TGTGCCAGCAGCTTAAGAGCTAATGAAAAACTGTTTTTT. This translates into CASSLRANEKLFF.

The J gene is TRBJ2-1, the V gene TRBV29-1; the match to TRBD2 covers 7 bases. The germline V gene has CDR1 SQVTM and CDR2 ANQGSEA. This CDR3 contains 14 residues. V gave up 4 bases and J gave up 2 bases; unmatched junction bases: 5. This chain's CDR3 is CSVVGLQTYNEQFF. CDR3 nucleotide sequence: TGCAGCGTTGTGGGACTACAGACCTACAATGAGCAGTTCTTC.

With respect to this clone: Other DNA sequences in this specimen translate into the identical CDR3. The V and J genes are TRBV5-1 and TRBJ2-1; 7 nucleotides align to TRBD2. The CDR3 contains 16 residues. With 0 bases clipped from V and 4 bases from J, the junction kept 7 bases outside the gene matches. Germline CDR1 and CDR2: SGHRS and YFSETQ. The CDR3 DNA follows: TGCGCCAGCAGCTTGGGGAGTAGCGGGCCTTACAATGAGCAGTTCTTC. It is translated as CASSLGSSGPYNEQFF.

Of note for this clone: The same CDR3 arises from other DNA sequences in this sample as well. The chain combines TRBV7-3 with TRBJ2-1, with a possible D match to TRBD2 (5 bases). This CDR3 spans 15 amino acids. The V gene's germline CDR1 is SGHTA and CDR2 FQGTGA. The V end lost 6 bases, the J end lost 0 bases, and 12 bases lay between the germline ends. This CDR3 reads CASSTSGSSYNEQFF. The CDR3 region has the DNA TGTGCCAGCAGTACATCTGGGAGCTCCTACAATGAGCAGTTCTTC.

This clone appeared once. The chain links TRBV30 to TRBJ2-1, with 14 bases fitting TRBD2. V dropped 2 bases and J dropped 8; count of bases not matched to a gene: 5. This CDR3 has 15 amino acids. Germline CDR1 and CDR2: GTSNPN and SVGIG (reference sequence). The chain's CDR3 is CAWSSLTSGRDEQFF. The CDR3 region has the DNA TGTGCCTGGAGTTCTCTGACTAGCGGGAGGGATGAGCAGTTCTTC.

The rearrangement uses TRBV27 and TRBJ1-2; D perhaps matches TRBD1 (6 bases). Germline loops: CDR1 MNHEY, CDR2 SMNVEV (reference sequence). The CDR3 contains 14 residues. Trimming removed 8 bases at V and 2 bases at J, with 15 bases between. CDR3 nucleotide sequence: TGTGCCAGCTCCGGGGGCCCCATCAACTATGGCTACACCTTC. Its translation is CASSGGPINYGYTF.

The chain joins TRBV5-1 to TRBJ1-2, with D unclear. Germline V gene lookup returns CDR1 SGHRS and CDR2 YFSETQ. Trimming removed 4 bases at V and 8 bases at J, with 18 bases between. The CDR3 is made up of 14 amino acids. The CDR3 nucleotides are TGCGCCAGCAGCCCATCCGCGGGATATGAGGGCTACACCTTC. Translating gives CASSPSAGYEGYTF.

V is TRBV9 and J is TRBJ2-5; 11 positions agree with TRBD1. The CDR3 has 16 amino acids. Germline V gene lookup returns CDR1 SGDLS and CDR2 YYNGEE. Germline trimming cut 4 bases from V and 4 bases from J; bases unmatched to any gene: 9. The CDR3 sequence: CASSSRTGGIGETQYF. CDR3 nucleotide sequence: TGTGCCAGCAGCAGCCGGACAGGGGGCATTGGAGAGACCCAGTACTTC.